The 3 T cell receptor beta chains below all came from one sample that was sequenced in a study of blood T cells in healthy people across ages. Using a J-beta primer mix together with a sample-barcoded 5' primer, a second PCR was run for roughly 6 to 11 cycles. MiXCR, run by TCRdb on the 5' RACE reads, gives a single entry per CDR3 protein. This sample has roughly 1.5 million distinct CDR3 sequences; approximately 39% occur once, and the top ten carry 4%. The sample comprised blood. The receptors here all came from a woman aged 18 to 35 in good health.

On this clonotype itself: At one end the junction does not follow the germline gene, possibly because of a read error. The chain recombines TRBV4-2 with TRBJ2-1; 10 nucleotides match TRBD2. This CDR3 region has 16 residues. Germline loops: CDR1 LGHNA, CDR2 YNFKEQ. The CDR3 protein is CVSSQGGLAAPAEQFF. The CDR3 coding sequence is TGTGTCAGCAGCCAAGGAGGACTAGCGGCGCCGGCTGAGCAGTTCTTC.

The chain's CDR3 is CASSLNRGSGNTIYF. The CDR3 nucleotides read TGTGCCAGCAGCCTAAACAGGGGGTCTGGAAACACCATATATTTT. The chain recombines TRBV12-3 or TRBV12-4 with TRBJ1-3, with 8 bases identical to TRBD1. The CDR3 has 15 residues. After removal of 6 bases from V and 1 base from J, the junction contained 5 bases not matched to a gene.

The rearrangement joins TRBV4-3 to TRBJ1-1, with D possibly being TRBD1 (5 bases). CDR1 and CDR2 from the germline V gene are LGHNA and YSLEER. Trimming shortened V by 3 bases and J by 5 bases, and 13 bases separated the two germline ends. CDR3 length equals 14 residues. CDR3 coding DNA: TGCGCCAGCAGCCATCCAGGGAGGAATACTGAAGCTTTCTTT. It codes for CASSHPGRNTEAFF.